This record concerns one TCR beta chain sequence. Its antigen is not identified. This sample was taken from a study of T cells in localized non-small cell lung cancer. General observations from the study: Of the tissues analyzed, uninvolved adjacent lung showed maximal T cell clonality, greater than tumor. The appearance of a median approximately 57 of the top 100 tumor clones was seen in adjacent lung. Analysis by sequencing included only one tumor region, so heterogeneity remains possible.

Germline loops: CDR1 MDHEN, CDR2 SYDVKM. The CDR3 runs 16 residues. V shed 5 bases and J shed 1 base, with 15 bases lying between them. Here immunoSEQ multiplex PCR was the method, and the copy in TCRdb shows in-frame clones only, minus some. The data contain thousands of clones, about 25% of them singletons. The specimen was lung tumor tissue, collected before any cancer treatment. The chain recombines TRBV28 with TRBJ2-4, with a weak D call TRBD1 (6 bases). The TCR was taken from a male donor older than 55 with stage III lung adenocarcinoma. CDR3 protein: CASSPSLTGAKNIQYF. CDR3 DNA sequence: TGTGCCAGCAGTCCCAGCCTTACAGGGGCCAAAAACATTCAGTACTTC.